The next 22 T cell receptor beta chains were all read from a single sample in a study of CD8 T cells in Susac syndrome. With random hexamers, about 0.5 to 1 ug RNA was reverse transcribed. TCRdb independently ran MiXCR on the immunoSEQ multiplex PCR reads; one entry per CDR3 protein. Of tens of thousands of distinct CDR3 sequences detected, more than 85% appear once; the ten largest clones hold roughly 0.44%. The sample taken for sequencing was CD8+ T cells from PBMCs. All receptors come from a human donor with Susac syndrome.

The chain is built from TRBV20-1 and TRBJ1-1; 8 nucleotides match TRBD1. Losses at the gene ends were 3 bases for V and 1 base for J; bases not matched to a gene: 4. The CDR3 consists of 14 residues. Germline CDR1 and CDR2: DFQATT and SNEGSKA (reference sequence). The CDR3 is CSASPGTGNTEAFF. CDR3 coding DNA: TGCAGTGCTAGTCCCGGGACAGGGAACACTGAAGCTTTCTTT.

The chain combines TRBV20-1 with TRBJ2-3; D uncertain. Germline V gives CDR1 DFQATT, CDR2 SNEGSKA (reference sequence). V lost 5 bases and J lost 2, with 8 bases in between. The CDR3 spans 12 residues. CDR3 residues: CSADLYTDTQYF. CDR3 DNA sequence: TGCAGTGCTGACTTGTACACAGATACGCAGTATTTT.

The gene calls are TRBV9 and TRBJ2-5; the D gene could be TRBD1 or TRBD2 (5 bases each). The V gene's germline CDR1 is SGDLS and CDR2 YYNGEE. Trimming stripped 0 bases from V and 3 bases from J, with 9 bases between. CDR3 size: 14 residues. This chain's CDR3 is CASSVAGTEETQYF. In DNA form, the CDR3 reads TGTGCCAGCAGCGTAGCTGGGACGGAAGAGACCCAGTACTTC.

The chain has TRBV7-9 and TRBJ2-2; tentatively, D is TRBD2 (5 bases). The CDR3 extends over 15 amino acids. The germline V gene encodes CDR1 SEHNR and CDR2 FQNEAQ (reference sequence). The germline V and J ends were trimmed by 5 bases and 4 bases, with 14 bases remaining between them. The CDR3 spells CASSNTWEITGELFF. The CDR3 nucleotides read TGTGCCAGCAGCAACACGTGGGAGATCACCGGGGAGCTGTTTTTT. Full variable domain (rest looked up from reference TRBV7-9 and TRBJ2-2): DTGVSQNPRHKITKRGQNVTFRCDPISEHNRLYWYRQTLGQGPEFLTYFQNEAQLEKSRLLSDRFSAERPKGSFSTLEIQRTEQGDSAMYLCASSNTWEITGELFFGEGSRLTVL.

This chain joins TRBV9 and TRBJ2-1; 9 bases match TRBD2. V was pared by 0 bases and J by 8 bases, with 6 bases of the junction left unmatched. From germline, CDR1 is SGDLS and CDR2 YYNGEE. The CDR3 totals 15 residues. The chain's CDR3 is CASSVVAGARDEQFF. In DNA, the CDR3 is TGTGCCAGCAGCGTAGTAGCGGGAGCTAGGGATGAGCAGTTCTTC.

This chain joins TRBV15 and TRBJ2-7; D may be TRBD1 (5 bases). The CDR3 is made up of 13 amino acids. Germline lookup yields CDR1 LNHNV and CDR2 YYDKDF (reference sequence). V was cut by 3 bases and J by 6 bases, with 12 bases left in between. This CDR3 reads CATSRGIGVEQYF. The CDR3 DNA is TGTGCCACCAGCAGGGGTATAGGGGTCGAGCAGTACTTC. Together with reference TRBV15 and TRBJ2-7, the CDR3 gives the full variable domain: DAMVIQNPRYQVTQFGKPVTLSCSQTLNHNVMYWYQQKSSQAPKLLFHYYDKDFNNEADTPDNFQSRRPNTSFCFLDIRSPGLGDTAMYLCATSRGIGVEQYFGPGTRLTVT.

Turning to this clonotype: The junction departs from the called germline gene at one end, perhaps through a read error. The V gene is TRBV5-1, the J gene TRBJ2-7; D remains unclear. This CDR3 is 12 amino acids long. CDR1 SGHRS and CDR2 YFSETQ come from the germline V gene. Here the CDR3 reads CASSLVGYEQYF. CDR3 bases: TGTGCCAGCAGTCTCGTGGGCTACGAGCAGTACTTC. Combining the CDR3 with reference TRBV5-1 and TRBJ2-7 gives the whole variable domain KAGVTQTPRYLIKTRGQQVTLSCSPISGHRSVSWYQQTPGQGLQFLFEYFSETQRNKGNFPGRFSGRQFSNSRSEMNVSTLELGDSALYLCASSLVGYEQYFGPGTRLTVT.

V gene TRBV30 combines with J gene TRBJ1-2; D is unclear. Germline CDR1 GTSNPN, CDR2 SVGIG (reference sequence). V was cut by 0 bases and J by 8 bases, with 16 bases left in between. CDR3 size: 14 residues. DNA of the CDR3: TGTGCCTGGAGTGTACCGGTTCACGAAAGCGGCTACACCTTC. Its protein product is CAWSVPVHESGYTF.

The chain recombines TRBV20-1 with TRBJ2-1, with D unresolved. CDR1 DFQATT and CDR2 SNEGSKA come from the germline V gene (reference sequence). The CDR3 is 15 amino acids. V was pared by 6 bases and J by 9 bases, with 24 bases between. The CDR3 coding sequence is TGCAGTGCAAAGGGCGAGCGCCAAGGACGTAGTGAGCAGTTCTTC. This encodes CSAKGERQGRSEQFF.

The chain combines TRBV5-1 with TRBJ2-3; tentatively, D is TRBD1 (6 bases). Germline values: CDR1 SGHRS, CDR2 YFSETQ. This CDR3 region has 12 residues. Trimming took off 1 base at V and 10 bases at J, with 10 bases between the two ends. The CDR3 protein is CASSLWGQAQYF. Written as DNA, the CDR3 is TGCGCCAGCAGCTTGTGGGGGCAGGCGCAGTATTTT.

The chain employs TRBV7-9 and TRBJ2-5, with D possibly being TRBD2 (5 bases). V was shortened by 5 bases and J by 5 bases, with 15 bases between the two germline ends. The germline V gene encodes CDR1 SEHNR and CDR2 FQNEAQ (reference sequence). CDR3 size: 14 residues. The CDR3, as DNA: TGTGCCAGCAGCCCGCCTTCGGGGATGGAGACCCAGTACTTC. It is translated as CASSPPSGMETQYF.

The genes are TRBV29-1 and TRBJ2-7; D call uncertain. The germline gives CDR1 SQVTM, CDR2 ANQGSEA. There are 15 residues in the CDR3. Between the trimmed V and J ends, which lost 5 bases and 2 bases, there was a span of 19 bases. The CDR3 sequence is CSVPSLGKDPYEQYF. The CDR3 region has the DNA TGCAGCGTTCCCTCCTTAGGCAAGGACCCCTACGAGCAGTACTTC.

V and J are TRBV15 and TRBJ2-2, with D perhaps TRBD1 or TRBD2 (6 bases each). The germline V and J ends were trimmed by 6 bases and 6 bases, with 20 bases remaining between them. The V gene's germline CDR1 is LNHNV and CDR2 YYDKDF (reference sequence). The CDR3 consists of 16 residues. CDR3 DNA: TGTGCCACCAGACCTACAGGGACTTTATTCGCCGGGGAGCTGTTTTTT. The encoded protein is CATRPTGTLFAGELFF.

The chain employs TRBV6-2 or TRBV6-3 and TRBJ2-1, with TRBD2 matching 7 bases. The ends lost 2 bases at V and 3 bases at J; junction bases unmatched: 10. The CDR3 has 17 residues. Per the germline V gene, CDR1 is MNHEY and CDR2 is SVGEGT. CDR3 sequence reads: CASSYLQASGDYNEQFF. DNA for the CDR3: TGTGCCAGCAGTTACCTTCAGGCTAGCGGCGACTACAATGAGCAGTTCTTC.

This sequence joins TRBV6-1 and TRBJ2-1; D gene ambiguous. Looked up from germline, CDR1 is MNHNS and CDR2 is SASEGT. V was cut by 3 bases and J by 1 base, with 10 bases left in between. The CDR3 extends over 15 amino acids. DNA for the CDR3: TGTGCCAGCAGTGATGAGTTGGAATCCTACAATGAGCAGTTCTTC. It is translated as CASSDELESYNEQFF.

The chain recombines TRBV5-6 with TRBJ2-2, with D unresolved. From germline, CDR1 is SGHDT and CDR2 YYEEEE. This CDR3 is 12 amino acids long. Trimming took off 3 bases at V and 6 bases at J, with 6 bases between the two ends. CDR3 DNA: TGTGCCAGCAGCTCTGGTTCCGGGGAGCTGTTTTTT. This translates into CASSSGSGELFF.

In this sample, this clonotype turned up once. The rearrangement links TRBV7-9 to TRBJ2-1; D is unclear. CDR3 size: 15 residues. The V end was cut by 5 bases, the J end by 9 bases, with 20 bases between. CDR1 SEHNR and CDR2 FQNEAQ come from the germline V gene (reference sequence). This chain's CDR3 is CASSRLLSPSGEQFF. In nucleotides, the CDR3 is TGTGCCAGCAGCCGACTTCTCTCCCCGAGTGGTGAGCAGTTCTTC.

This chain uses TRBV7-2 with TRBJ2-1, with 10 bases fitting TRBD2. The germline V gene has CDR1 SGHTA and CDR2 FQGNSA. Germline trimming cut 5 bases from V and 6 bases from J; bases unmatched to any gene: 19. The CDR3 is 19 amino acids. CDR3 amino acids: CASSPIGLAGAGPGNEQFF. DNA for the CDR3: TGTGCCAGCAGCCCCATCGGGCTAGCGGGAGCCGGTCCGGGCAATGAGCAGTTCTTC.

The chain links TRBV24-1 to TRBJ2-2, with D unresolved. Germline assignment: CDR1 KGHDR and CDR2 SFDVKD. CDR3 length equals 17 residues. The V end lost 0 bases, the J end lost 3 bases, and 13 bases lay between the germline ends. The CDR3 sequence: CATSDLQQSPDTGELFF. CDR3 DNA: TGTGCCACCAGTGATTTGCAACAGTCACCGGACACCGGGGAGCTGTTTTTT.

The rearrangement joins TRBV4-3 to TRBJ2-1; 7 bases are shared with TRBD2. V lost 1 base, J lost 0 bases, and 6 bases stayed unmatched. This CDR3 is built from 17 residues. Germline CDR1 is LGHNA and CDR2 is YSLEER. The CDR3 is CASSQGLGGSSYNEQFF. The CDR3 nucleotides are TGCGCCAGCAGCCAAGGTCTCGGGGGGAGCTCCTACAATGAGCAGTTCTTC.

This chain uses TRBV28 with TRBJ2-5; 7 bases align to TRBD1. The CDR3 is made up of 15 amino acids. Germline V gene lookup returns CDR1 MDHEN and CDR2 SYDVKM. V shed 3 bases, J shed 5 bases, and the junction held 9 bases outside the gene matches. CDR3 nucleotide sequence: TGTGCCAGCAGTTTGGGCAGGGGGAACTGGGAGACCCAGTACTTC. Amino acid sequence: CASSLGRGNWETQYF.

This chain connects TRBV20-1 to TRBJ2-1; 8 bases match TRBD2. Trimming cost V 3 bases and J 9 bases; bases outside gene matches: 13. The CDR3 loop spans 15 amino acids. CDR1 is DFQATT and CDR2 is SNEGSKA in the germline V gene (reference sequence). CDR3 loop: CSARDWAGGVGEQFF. CDR3 sequence (DNA): TGCAGTGCTAGGGACTGGGCGGGAGGCGTCGGTGAGCAGTTCTTC.